The present entry profiles one T cell receptor (beta chain) with its context. V lost 7 bases and J lost 4, with 12 bases in between. Germline loops: CDR1 GTSNPN, CDR2 SVGIG (reference sequence). CDR3 length equals 12 residues. The data were taken from a study of tumor and adjacent non-tumor tissue in lung cancer. No cell sorting was done before RNA was extracted from the tissue. This non-tumor lung sample came from over 3 cm beyond the tumor edge. The library came from three nested PCR rounds adapted from ARM-PCR protocols. TCRdb reprocessed the multiplex PCR reads via MiXCR and lists one record per CDR3 protein. The table includes fewer than 100,000 distinct CDR3 sequences, approximately 80% detected once.

The sequencing input was distant non-tumor lung tissue. This clonotype originated in a man aged 55 to 70 with non-small cell lung cancer. This chain joins TRBV30 and TRBJ2-3; D remains ambiguous. This CDR3 is CAFQRGPDTQYF. The DNA of the CDR3 is TGTGCCTTCCAACGAGGCCCAGATACGCAGTATTTT.